These 28 T cell receptor beta chains were sequenced from one sample in a study of regulatory T cells in long-lasting Graves disease. Construction of the TCR beta libraries employed iRepertoire HTBI primers in conjunction with Arm-PCR of CDR3 regions. One entry per CDR3 protein results from TCRdb running MiXCR on the multiplex PCR reads. The sample yields under 700,000 distinct CDR3 sequences, about 16% seen once. Time point here: newly diagnosed GD, antithyroid drugs for less than 3 months. Researchers made the TCR library from RNA that was extracted from PBMCs. This sample was also put to use in a study of T cells in Graves' hyperthyroidism and ophthalmopathy.

The source material was peripheral blood mononuclear cells (PBMCs), sampled at new diagnosis, from a patient treated with antithyroid drugs. All receptors derive from a woman aged 40 to 65 with Graves disease.

At least ten counts were recorded for this clonotype. The chain carries TRBV12-3 or TRBV12-4 and TRBJ1-1; D gene uncertain. There are 15 residues in the CDR3. Trimming stripped 4 bases from V and 7 bases from J, with 19 bases between. The DNA for the CDR3 is TGTGCCAGCAGTTCCGCAGGACGGCCGCGGGGTGAAGCTTTCTTT. Translation gives CASSSAGRPRGEAFF.

This clonotype was seen at least ten times. The rearrangement uses TRBV7-8 and TRBJ1-4; the D is unclear. V lost 3 bases and J 8 bases, leaving 16 bases between the germline ends. Germline CDR1 and CDR2: SGHVS and FQNEAQ. This CDR3 is 15 amino acids long. CDR3 bases: TGTGCCAGCAGCTTCGATGGCCGTCTCGGGGAAAAACTGTTTTTT. It specifies CASSFDGRLGEKLFF.

This clonotype has just a few counts. The rearrangement joins TRBV20-1 to TRBJ1-5; TRBD1 aligns across 7 bases. Trimming at V came to 3 bases and at J to 4 bases, leaving 3 bases not matched to a gene. The CDR3 is 13 amino acids. The germline gives CDR1 DFQATT, CDR2 SNEGSKA (reference sequence). The CDR3 nucleotides read TGCAGTGCTAGGGAACAGGGGAATCAGCCCCAGCATTTT. It yields the protein CSAREQGNQPQHF.

This clonotype was seen at least ten times. V is TRBV2 and J is TRBJ1-4; D ambiguous. The CDR3 runs to 11 residues. V was pared by 6 bases and J by 13 bases, with 12 bases between. Germline V gene data show CDR1 as SNHLY and CDR2 as FYNNEI. In DNA, the CDR3 is TGTGCCAGCAGGGCGGAAGAGGGACTGTTTTTT. Amino acids: CASRAEEGLFF.

This clonotype was counted at least ten times. The J gene is TRBJ1-6, the V gene TRBV27; D may be TRBD1 (6 bases). V was cut by 6 bases and J by 13 bases, with 19 bases left in between. The CDR3 is made up of 14 amino acids. CDR1 and CDR2 (germline): MNHEY, SMNVEV (reference sequence). The CDR3 protein is CASRGGTDLVPLHF. The CDR3 coding sequence is TGTGCCAGCAGAGGGGGGACCGACCTTGTTCCCCTCCACTTT.

This clonotype was found many times. V usage is TRBV11-2 and J usage is TRBJ1-6; D is undetermined. This CDR3 comprises 14 residues. The V gene lost 0 bases and the J gene lost 7 bases, with 7 bases spanning the gap. Germline V gene lookup returns CDR1 SGHAT and CDR2 FQNNGV. This CDR3 reads CASSLENENSPLHF. DNA for the CDR3: TGTGCCAGCAGCTTAGAAAATGAGAATTCACCCCTCCACTTT.

This clonotype was seen at least ten times. J is TRBJ2-7 and V is TRBV20-1, with 7 bases matching TRBD1. The J segment lost 1 base and the V segment lost 4 bases, leaving 4 bases of the junction unmatched. In germline, CDR1 is DFQATT, CDR2 SNEGSKA (reference sequence). The CDR3 is 13 amino acids. The CDR3 reads CSANKGQSYEQYF. The CDR3 nucleotides read TGCAGTGCTAATAAGGGACAGTCCTACGAGCAGTACTTC.

The table lists this clonotype with a few counts. V and J are TRBV4-1 and TRBJ1-2; unclear D gene. The ends were cut back, 0 bases at V and 8 bases at J, with 10 bases in the middle. The CDR3 is 13 amino acids. Germline loops: CDR1 MGHRA, CDR2 YSYEKL. The CDR3 protein is CASSQEDGYGYTF. DNA of the CDR3: TGCGCCAGCAGCCAAGAAGATGGATACGGCTACACCTTC.

The chain recombines TRBV19 with TRBJ1-2; TRBD1 matches 8 bases. Germline values: CDR1 LNHDA, CDR2 SQIVND (reference sequence). The V segment lost 9 bases and the J segment 6 bases; nucleotides outside the gene matches: 3. This CDR3 comprises 11 residues. The CDR3 here is CASTTGDGYTF. CDR3 coding DNA: TGTGCCAGCACGACAGGGGATGGCTACACCTTC.

J is TRBJ2-7 and V is TRBV7-3; 7 bases match TRBD1. V lost 2 bases to trimming and J lost 0 bases; unmatched junction nucleotides: 4. The germline V gene encodes CDR1 SGHTA and CDR2 FQGTGA. The CDR3 covers 15 residues. DNA for the CDR3: TGTGCCAGCAGCTTAGGCTCAGGGGGCTCCTACGAGCAGTACTTC. It specifies CASSLGSGGSYEQYF.

This clonotype was seen a few times. The DNA of the CDR3 is TGTGCCAGCAGTTACTCGCGGACTAGCCAAGAGACCCAGTACTTC. Amino acid sequence: CASSYSRTSQETQYF. The V gene is TRBV6-5, the J gene TRBJ2-5; 7 positions match TRBD2. This CDR3 region has 15 residues. The germline V gene has CDR1 MNHEY and CDR2 SVGAGI. With 0 bases clipped from V and 1 base from J, the junction kept 2 bases outside the gene matches.

The chain joins TRBV7-3 to TRBJ2-1, with D perhaps TRBD1 (6 bases). The germline V gene encodes CDR1 SGHTA and CDR2 FQGTGA. The length of the CDR3 is 14 residues. V was clipped by 5 bases and J by 3 bases, with 11 bases between them. The CDR3 loop reads CASSEDSYYNEQFF. DNA of the CDR3: TGTGCCAGCAGCGAGGACAGTTACTACAATGAGCAGTTCTTC.

This CDR3 reads CASSSYRVGTRETQYF. The CDR3 bases are TGTGCCAGTAGTTCTTACAGGGTAGGGACTAGGGAGACCCAGTACTTC. This chain joins TRBV19 and TRBJ2-5, with 8 bases that match TRBD2. The CDR3 has 16 amino acids. Losses at the gene ends were 5 bases for V and 5 bases for J; bases not matched to a gene: 13. In germline, CDR1 is LNHDA, CDR2 SQIVND (reference sequence).

This clonotype was recorded many times. The chain recombines TRBV2 with TRBJ2-2, with TRBD1 matching 8 bases. Germline V gene sequence: CDR1 SNHLY, CDR2 FYNNEI. The V segment lost 6 bases and the J segment 0 bases; nucleotides outside the gene matches: 0. The CDR3 is made up of 14 amino acids. The CDR3 here is CASRQGANTGELFF. CDR3 nucleotide sequence: TGTGCCAGCAGACAGGGGGCGAACACCGGGGAGCTGTTTTTT.

The sample holds many counts of this clonotype. The rearrangement joins TRBV15 to TRBJ1-6; TRBD1 matches at 7 bases. The V gene end was trimmed by 6 bases and the J gene end by 7 bases; junction bases not matched to a gene: 0. Looked up from germline, CDR1 is LNHNV and CDR2 is YYDKDF (reference sequence). This CDR3 is built from 12 residues. The CDR3 spells CATRTGNSPLHF. CDR3 sequence (DNA): TGTGCCACCAGGACAGGGAATTCACCCCTCCACTTT.

This clonotype was found many times. The J gene is TRBJ2-1, the V gene TRBV3-1; D is ambiguous. The ends were cut back, 2 bases at V and 5 bases at J, with 7 bases in the middle. The CDR3 length is 13 residues. Germline loops: CDR1 LGHDT, CDR2 YNNKEL (reference sequence). The CDR3 loop reads CASSQFRDNEQFF. The CDR3 region has the DNA TGTGCCAGCAGCCAATTTCGGGACAATGAGCAGTTCTTC.

This clonotype was recorded at least ten times. The chain couples TRBV6-1 to TRBJ1-2; D gene ambiguous. This CDR3 has 15 residues. The V end was cut by 6 bases, the J end by 5 bases, with 19 bases between. The germline V gene has CDR1 MNHNS and CDR2 SASEGT. The CDR3 DNA is TGTGCCAGCAGCCACGGGGAGGGATCAATTTATGGCTACACCTTC. It yields the protein CASSHGEGSIYGYTF.

This clonotype was counted ten times or more. The V gene is TRBV10-3, the J gene TRBJ2-1, with 7 bases lining up with TRBD2. J was trimmed by 4 bases and V by 4 bases; bases with no gene match: 10. The CDR3 is made up of 16 amino acids. Germline lookup yields CDR1 ENHRY and CDR2 SYGVKD. CDR3 bases: TGTGCCATCAGTGTGGGCGGGAGCGGGGCTTACAATGAGCAGTTCTTC. Translating it yields CAISVGGSGAYNEQFF.

This clonotype has ten or more counts. V is TRBV5-1 and J is TRBJ2-1, with TRBD2 matching over 12 bases. The junction had 4 bases not matched to a gene; V was cut back by 3 bases and J by 6 bases. Per germline, CDR1 SGHRS and CDR2 YFSETQ. This CDR3 comprises 15 residues. The CDR3 loop reads CASSSATSGGNEQFF. CDR3 in DNA: TGCGCCAGCAGCTCCGCGACTAGCGGGGGCAATGAGCAGTTCTTC.

This clonotype was counted ten times or more. V usage is TRBV7-2 and J usage is TRBJ1-1; D perhaps matches TRBD1 (5 bases). Germline V gene sequence: CDR1 SGHTA, CDR2 FQGNSA. The CDR3 covers 13 residues. V lost 6 bases, J lost 1 base, and 9 bases lay in between. In nucleotides, the CDR3 is TGTGCCAGCAGTCAGACAGCGAACACTGAAGCTTTCTTT. Encoded protein: CASSQTANTEAFF.

This clonotype was found many times. The V call is TRBV11-1, the J call TRBJ2-2, with D unclear. Germline V gene lookup returns CDR1 SGHAT and CDR2 FQDESV (reference sequence). Trimming stripped 4 bases from V and 4 bases from J, with 7 bases between. The CDR3 is made up of 13 amino acids. CDR3 amino acids: CASSSRRTGELFF. CDR3 nucleotides: TGTGCCAGCAGCTCCCGCCGCACCGGGGAGCTGTTTTTT.

This clonotype has ten or more counts. This chain's CDR3 is CAISESKTGGRQPQHF. CDR3 nucleotides: TGTGCCATCAGTGAGTCCAAGACAGGGGGCCGTCAGCCCCAGCATTTT. The gene calls are TRBV10-3 and TRBJ1-5, with 10 bases that match TRBD1. Germline CDR1 is ENHRY and CDR2 is SYGVKD. This CDR3 is built from 16 residues. V lost 0 bases and J lost 6; bases outside the gene matches: 5.

The J gene is TRBJ1-6, the V gene TRBV20-1, with D possibly being TRBD1 (6 bases). The CDR3 spans 15 residues. The germline gives CDR1 DFQATT, CDR2 SNEGSKA (reference sequence). V was trimmed by 6 bases and J by 0 bases, leaving 12 bases between them. DNA for the CDR3: TGCAGTGCATACAGGGACGGCTCCTATAATTCACCCCTCCACTTT. It encodes CSAYRDGSYNSPLHF.

This clonotype came up a few times. The chain uses TRBV19 and TRBJ2-1; D not certain. The V gene lost 0 bases and the J gene lost 11 bases, with 8 bases spanning the gap. CDR1 and CDR2 from the germline V gene are LNHDA and SQIVND (reference sequence). The CDR3 consists of 12 residues. CDR3 in DNA: TGTGCCAGTAGTATAGATCGGTTAAAGCAGTTCTTC. Its protein product is CASSIDRLKQFF.

This clonotype was recorded many times. The V call is TRBV2, the J call TRBJ2-1, with D perhaps TRBD2 (6 bases). The J call may be incorrect, as the DNA end agrees better with TRBJ2-5. This CDR3 has 19 amino acids. Per germline, CDR1 SNHLY and CDR2 FYNNEI. In DNA, the CDR3 is TGTGCCAGCAGTGAAGCGCTTAGGGGTAGCCCCGGGGACTGGGAGACCCAGTACTTC. This codes for CASSEALRGSPGDWETQYF.

This clonotype has a count of ten or more. The chain carries TRBV20-1 and TRBJ2-3; D call uncertain. Germline V gene sequence: CDR1 DFQATT, CDR2 SNEGSKA (reference sequence). The germline V and J ends were trimmed by 0 bases and 0 bases, with 7 bases remaining between them. This CDR3 has 14 amino acids. CDR3 bases: TGCAGTGCTAGAGATGGAGCGAGCACAGATACGCAGTATTTT. This codes for CSARDGASTDTQYF.

At least ten counts were recorded for this clonotype. The chain recombines TRBV20-1 with TRBJ1-5; TRBD1 matches at 7 bases. The CDR3 is 16 residues long. V dropped 1 base and J dropped 0; count of bases not matched to a gene: 6. The germline gives CDR1 DFQATT, CDR2 SNEGSKA (reference sequence). DNA of the CDR3: TGCAGTGCTAGAGGAGGGGGCGAATATAGCAATCAGCCCCAGCATTTT. This encodes CSARGGGEYSNQPQHF.

A few counts support this clonotype. The V gene is TRBV15, the J gene TRBJ1-1; D ambiguous. The germline V and J ends were trimmed by 1 base and 5 bases, with 17 bases remaining between them. This CDR3 has 16 residues. Germline CDR1 reads LNHNV; CDR2 reads YYDKDF (reference sequence). The CDR3 region is CATSRGTQLGDTEAFF. Here the CDR3 DNA reads TGTGCCACCAGCAGAGGGACCCAACTGGGAGATACTGAAGCTTTCTTT.